A selection of T cell receptor beta chains follows, all from one sample in a study of Graves' ophthalmopathy and Graves' hyperthyroidism. TCRdb re-analysed the multiplex PCR reads in MiXCR, keeping a single row per CDR3 protein. The data contain around 670,000 distinct CDR3 sequences, 40% of them singletons. Sequenced sample: peripheral blood. These receptors were obtained from an adult man with Graves' ophthalmopathy. The CDR3 runs from the conserved cysteine through the conserved F or W. Each record gives: clone size, J gene, V gene, D gene, CDR3 DNA, CDR3 protein. A D gene is named only where the DNA matches it firmly. A clone size is listed for some rows: how often the clone was seen (once, few, many), or a class if it is expanded.

clone size: .; J gene: TRBJ1-6; V gene: TRBV20-1; D gene: TRBD1; CDR3 DNA: TGCAGTGCTACCGGACAGGGGATTTATTCACCCCTCCACTTT; CDR3 protein: CSATGQGIYSPLHF
clone size: .; J gene: TRBJ2-2; V gene: TRBV4-2; D gene: .; CDR3 DNA: TGTGCCAGCAGCCAAGCTACTGTCACCGGGGAGCTGTTTTTT; CDR3 protein: CASSQATVTGELFF
clone size: many; J gene: TRBJ1-2; V gene: TRBV29-1; D gene: .; CDR3 DNA: TGCAGCGTTGAGCAGGCACTATATGGCTACACCTTC; CDR3 protein: CSVEQALYGYTF
clone size: few; J gene: TRBJ2-5; V gene: TRBV20-1; D gene: .; CDR3 DNA: TGCAGTGCTAGGGAACCGGGACAAACAGAGACCCAGTACTTC; CDR3 protein: CSAREPGQTETQYF
clone size: many; J gene: TRBJ2-6; V gene: TRBV7-2; D gene: .; CDR3 DNA: TGTGCCAGCAGGAGGGCTGGGGCCAACGTCCTGACTTTC; CDR3 protein: CASRRAGANVLTF
clone size: .; J gene: TRBJ1-6; V gene: TRBV2; D gene: .; CDR3 DNA: TGTGCCAGCAGTTACCTATCCGGGCAGTATAATTCACCCCTCCACTTT; CDR3 protein: CASSYLSGQYNSPLHF
clone size: few; J gene: TRBJ2-7; V gene: TRBV14; D gene: TRBD2; CDR3 DNA: TGTGCCAGCAGCCAAGATCGACCCAGCGGGAGTGACAACGAGCAGTACTTC; CDR3 protein: CASSQDRPSGSDNEQYF
clone size: many; J gene: TRBJ1-1; V gene: TRBV11-2; D gene: TRBD1; CDR3 DNA: TGTGCCAGCAGCTCGTGGACAGGGAACACTGAAGCTTTCTTT; CDR3 protein: CASSSWTGNTEAFF
clone size: .; J gene: TRBJ1-6; V gene: TRBV7-9; D gene: .; CDR3 DNA: TGTGCCAGCAGCTTGGGAGGGTCAGAATCACCCCTCCACTTT; CDR3 protein: CASSLGGSESPLHF
clone size: few; J gene: TRBJ2-7; V gene: TRBV5-6; D gene: .; CDR3 DNA: TGTGCCAGCAGCTTGGGGGATAATCCCTACGAGCAGTACTTC; CDR3 protein: CASSLGDNPYEQYF
clone size: few; J gene: TRBJ1-5; V gene: TRBV11-2; D gene: .; CDR3 DNA: TGTGCCAGCAGCTTCGGCAGATTACAGCCCCAGCATTTT; CDR3 protein: CASSFGRLQPQHF
clone size: .; J gene: TRBJ1-2; V gene: TRBV2; D gene: .; CDR3 DNA: TGTGCCAGCAGTTTAGCAGGAGAGGAAGGCTATACCTTC; CDR3 protein: CASSLAGEEGYTF
clone size: .; J gene: TRBJ1-5; V gene: TRBV20-1; D gene: .; CDR3 DNA: TGCAGTGCTGGGGGACTTAGCAATCAGCCCCAGCATTTT; CDR3 protein: CSAGGLSNQPQHF
clone size: .; J gene: TRBJ2-5; V gene: TRBV6-2/TRBV6-3; D gene: TRBD2; CDR3 DNA: TGTGCCAGCACCACGGGAGGGATTGGTGGGGAGACCCAGTACTTC; CDR3 protein: CASTTGGIGGETQYF
clone size: .; J gene: TRBJ2-7; V gene: TRBV20-1; D gene: TRBD2; CDR3 DNA: TGCAGTGCTAGAACTAGCGGGATCTCCGGGGAGCTGTACTTC; CDR3 protein: CSARTSGISGELYF
clone size: .; J gene: TRBJ2-7; V gene: TRBV5-1; D gene: TRBD1; CDR3 DNA: TGCGCCAGCGGCCTAGACAGGGGACGGAGCGAGCAGTACTTC; CDR3 protein: CASGLDRGRSEQYF
clone size: .; J gene: TRBJ2-2; V gene: TRBV9; D gene: TRBD2; CDR3 DNA: TGTGCCAGCAGCGGGGGACTAGCGGGAGTAGCCACCGGGGAGCTGTTTTTT; CDR3 protein: CASSGGLAGVATGELFF
clone size: once; J gene: TRBJ2-7; V gene: TRBV5-1; D gene: .; CDR3 DNA: TGCGCCAGCAGCTTAAATCTCCGTGGAGGGATCTACGAGCAGTACTTC; CDR3 protein: CASSLNLRGGIYEQYF
clone size: many; J gene: TRBJ1-2; V gene: TRBV12-3/TRBV12-4; D gene: TRBD1; CDR3 DNA: TGTGCCAGCAGCCCACAGGGGGCGAGGGGTGGCTACACCTTC; CDR3 protein: CASSPQGARGGYTF
clone size: .; J gene: TRBJ2-7; V gene: TRBV7-2; D gene: TRBD2; CDR3 DNA: TGTGCCAGCAGCCCTGGACTAGCGGGAGAAGGGCAGTACTTC; CDR3 protein: CASSPGLAGEGQYF
clone size: few; J gene: TRBJ2-7; V gene: TRBV12-3/TRBV12-4; D gene: .; CDR3 DNA: TGTGCCAGCAGTTTTAGTTGGTTC; CDR3 protein: CASSFSWF
clone size: many; J gene: TRBJ2-5; V gene: TRBV20-1; D gene: .; CDR3 DNA: TGCAGTGCTAGGTATCGCGCCCCTCAAGAGACCCAGTACTTC; CDR3 protein: CSARYRAPQETQYF
clone size: .; J gene: TRBJ1-5; V gene: TRBV20-1; D gene: .; CDR3 DNA: TGCAGTGCTAGAGTTGGGGGTAGTCAGCCCCAGCATTTT; CDR3 protein: CSARVGGSQPQHF
clone size: .; J gene: TRBJ2-2; V gene: TRBV25-1; D gene: .; CDR3 DNA: TGTGCCAGCAGCCAATTTGGACGCCCCGGGGAGCTGTTTTTT; CDR3 protein: CASSQFGRPGELFF
clone size: many; J gene: TRBJ1-4; V gene: TRBV5-1; D gene: .; CDR3 DNA: TGCGCCAGCAGCTTGGGACAGAGTAATGAAAAACTGTTTTTT; CDR3 protein: CASSLGQSNEKLFF
clone size: many; J gene: TRBJ2-2; V gene: TRBV11-2; D gene: .; CDR3 DNA: TGTGCCAGCAGCTTACATCTGAGCAGTACGAACACCGGGGAGCTGTTTTTT; CDR3 protein: CASSLHLSSTNTGELFF
clone size: .; J gene: TRBJ2-7; V gene: TRBV7-9; D gene: .; CDR3 DNA: TGTGCCAGCAGCTTAATCGCGAACACCGGTTATTACGAGCAGTACTTC; CDR3 protein: CASSLIANTGYYEQYF
clone size: .; J gene: TRBJ1-2; V gene: TRBV7-2; D gene: .; CDR3 DNA: TGTGCCAGCAGCCCCCCCCCGGGACGGATTCGTAACTATGGCTACACCTTC; CDR3 protein: CASSPPPGRIRNYGYTF
clone size: few; J gene: TRBJ1-5; V gene: TRBV24-1; D gene: .; CDR3 DNA: TGTGCCAGCAGTTACCGGATTAGTCAGCCCCAGCATTTT; CDR3 protein: CASSYRISQPQHF
clone size: many; J gene: TRBJ1-2; V gene: TRBV9; D gene: .; CDR3 DNA: TGTGCCAGCAGTACATCGACAACGGCCTCCTATGGCTACACCTTC; CDR3 protein: CASSTSTTASYGYTF
clone size: .; J gene: TRBJ2-5; V gene: TRBV7-2; D gene: .; CDR3 DNA: TGTGCCAGCAGCTTAGAGTCCTGGCGTCAAGAGACCCAGTACTTC; CDR3 protein: CASSLESWRQETQYF
clone size: .; J gene: TRBJ2-1; V gene: TRBV29-1; D gene: .; CDR3 DNA: TGCAGCGTGACCCCAGGGGCAAATGAGCAGTTCTTC; CDR3 protein: CSVTPGANEQFF
clone size: .; J gene: TRBJ1-1; V gene: TRBV5-1; D gene: .; CDR3 DNA: TGCGCCAGCAGCCCTGGAGGAGGGTTTTTGAACACTGAAGCTTTCTTT; CDR3 protein: CASSPGGGFLNTEAFF
clone size: few; J gene: TRBJ2-6; V gene: TRBV19; D gene: TRBD1; CDR3 DNA: TGTGCCAGTAGTATATCCCGGGACAGCTCTGGGGCCAACGTCCTGACTTTC; CDR3 protein: CASSISRDSSGANVLTF
clone size: .; J gene: TRBJ1-4; V gene: TRBV10-2; D gene: .; CDR3 DNA: TGCGCCAGCAGTGAACGGGCGGCTAATGAAAAACTGTTTTTT; CDR3 protein: CASSERAANEKLFF
clone size: .; J gene: TRBJ2-7; V gene: TRBV5-6; D gene: TRBD2; CDR3 DNA: TGTGCCAGCAGTGTAGCGGGAGGGGTCTACGAGCAGTACTTC; CDR3 protein: CASSVAGGVYEQYF
clone size: few; J gene: TRBJ2-7; V gene: TRBV20-1; D gene: TRBD2; CDR3 DNA: TGCAGTGCTGATGGACTAGCGGATTCCTACGAGCAGTACTTC; CDR3 protein: CSADGLADSYEQYF
clone size: many; J gene: TRBJ1-5; V gene: TRBV20-1; D gene: TRBD1; CDR3 DNA: TGCAGCGCTACAGGGGGCAGCCAGCCCCAGCATTTT; CDR3 protein: CSATGGSQPQHF